The text below deals with one TCR beta chain. Distinct nucleotide sequences in the sample also encode this CDR3. The V gene's germline CDR1 is KGHDR and CDR2 SFDVKD. V lost 2 bases to trimming and J lost 0 bases, with 8 bases between them. The CDR3 consists of 15 residues. This sample stems from a study of blood T cell repertoires in COVID-19. Turning to the study itself: Donors in the United States, Italy and Spain gave samples during acute or convalescent COVID-19.

Produced via immunoSEQ multiplex PCR; TCRdb's table is partial and in-frame only. Of about 260,000 clones in the sample, about 91% were seen once. J is TRBJ2-3 and V is TRBV24-1, with D possibly matching TRBD2 (6 bases). The sequenced sample consisted of PBMCs or T cells enriched from blood (not recorded which). The clonotype originates from a woman between 35 and 50 years old with acute COVID-19. DNA for the CDR3: TGTGCCACCAGTGATTCGGGGACTAGCACAGATACGCAGTATTTT. Its protein product is CATSDSGTSTDTQYF.